This T cell receptor (beta chain) was documented in a study of post-analysis software for immune sequencing data. Sequencing libraries made from TCR beta cDNA carried unique molecular identifiers. With roughly 1 to 11 million T cells as the source, 450,000 to 600,000 cDNA molecules resulted. TCRdb itself ran the PCR reads through MiXCR, one entry per CDR3 protein. Found here are 550,000 to 700,000 distinct CDR3 sequences, 44% of them singletons; the top ten hold more than 1.5%. In germline, CDR1 is SGHAT, CDR2 FQDESV (reference sequence). The CDR3 spans 21 residues. This clonotype was found once. The antigen remains unidentified. Study-wide points: Under F measure analysis, samples from one preparation batch co-clustered strongly. In patients, four to six TRBV segments were more frequent than in controls, with TRBV5-6, TRBV5-1 and TRBV20-1 among them.

This TCR derives from a girl aged 10-17 years with multiple sclerosis. Sequenced: blood. The chain links TRBV11-1 to TRBJ2-4, with 9 bases aligning to TRBD2. Gene TRBJ2-7 matches the end of the DNA better, so the J call may be wrong. This CDR3 reads CASSPGGLLAGVGPRDYEQYF. In DNA, the CDR3 is TGTGCCAGCAGCCCCGGTGGTTTATTAGCGGGAGTTGGACCGAGGGACTACGAGCAGTACTTC.